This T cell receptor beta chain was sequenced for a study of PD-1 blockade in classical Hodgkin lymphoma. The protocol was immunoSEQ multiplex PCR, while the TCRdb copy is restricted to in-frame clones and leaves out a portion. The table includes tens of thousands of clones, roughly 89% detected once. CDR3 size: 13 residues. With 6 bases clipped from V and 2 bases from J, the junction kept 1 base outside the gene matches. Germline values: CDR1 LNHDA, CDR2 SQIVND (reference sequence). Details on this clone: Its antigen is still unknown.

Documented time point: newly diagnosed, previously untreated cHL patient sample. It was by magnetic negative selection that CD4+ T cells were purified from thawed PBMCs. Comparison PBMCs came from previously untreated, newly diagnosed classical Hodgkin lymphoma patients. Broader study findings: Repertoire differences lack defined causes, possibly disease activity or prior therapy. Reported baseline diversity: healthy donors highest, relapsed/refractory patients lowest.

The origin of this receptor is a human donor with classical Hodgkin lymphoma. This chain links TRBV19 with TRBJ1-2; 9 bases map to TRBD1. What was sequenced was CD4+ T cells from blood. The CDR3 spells CASRDRGNYGYTF. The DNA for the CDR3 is TGTGCCAGTAGGGACAGGGGAAACTATGGCTACACCTTC.